The rows below give T cell receptor beta chains drawn from one sample of a study of CD8 T cells in ankylosing spondylitis. TCRdb fed the 5' RACE reads into MiXCR, producing one record per CDR3 protein. The profile shows 250,000 to 350,000 distinct CDR3 sequences, around 19% of them singletons. The source material was blood, either unsorted or a sorted T cell fraction (not recorded which). These receptors all come from a male donor with ankylosing spondylitis or in good health (not recorded which). The CDR3 runs from the conserved cysteine through the conserved F or W. D genes are given only for firm matches. The size entry is marked missing in some rows and otherwise reads once, few, many or a size class.

-,many,TRBJ1-1,TRBV6-5,CASSYSPANTEAFF,TGTGCCAGCAGTTACTCACCGGCGAACACTGAAGCTTTCTTT
TRBD1,-,TRBJ1-1,TRBV20-1,CSARGLGQSHAQAFF,TGCAGTGCTAGAGGGCTGGGACAGTCCCATGCACAAGCTTTCTTT
TRBD2,many,TRBJ2-3,TRBV10-3,CASAALAGPTDTQYF,TGTGCCAGTGCGGCACTAGCGGGTCCCACAGATACGCAGTATTTT
TRBD2,-,TRBJ2-1,TRBV12-3/TRBV12-4,CASSFGLAGGGSYNEQFF,TGTGCCAGCAGTTTTGGGCTAGCGGGAGGCGGCTCCTACAATGAGCAGTTCTTC
-,few,TRBJ1-4,TRBV9,CASSGRDTGLFF,TGTGCCAGCAGCGGCCGGGACACCGGCCTGTTTTTT
-,few,TRBJ1-2,TRBV10-3,CAISESSLTGNGYTF,TGTGCCATCAGTGAGTCGAGTTTAACAGGGAATGGCTACACCTTC
-,-,TRBJ1-2,TRBV6-2/TRBV6-3,CASSFPGSFYYGYTF,TGTGCCAGCAGTTTTCCGGGCAGTTTCTACTATGGCTACACCTTC
TRBD1,few,TRBJ2-2,TRBV5-1,CASSPTFNIGTGEVGELFF,TGCGCCAGCAGCCCAACCTTTAATATTGGGACAGGGGAAGTCGGGGAGCTGTTTTTT
TRBD1,few,TRBJ1-4,TRBV28,CAASGRGLEKLFF,TGTGCCGCCTCGGGCAGGGGGCTTGAAAAACTGTTTTTT
TRBD1,-,TRBJ2-3,TRBV3-1,CVSSQDRTGSHTDTQYF,TGTGTCAGCAGCCAAGACCGGACAGGGTCACACACGGATACGCAGTATTTT
-,-,TRBJ2-2,TRBV5-1,CASSLAGRGSSTGELFF,TGCGCCAGCAGCTTGGCCGGAAGAGGGTCAAGCACCGGGGAGCTGTTTTTT
-,few,TRBJ1-2,TRBV11-2,CASSLEAGDGYTF,TGTGCCAGCAGCTTAGAAGCAGGGGATGGCTACACCTTC
-,many,TRBJ1-5,TRBV6-2/TRBV6-3,CASSYPYDNLYRPQHF,TGTGCCAGCAGTTACCCGTATGACAACCTTTATCGGCCCCAGCATTTT
TRBD1,few,TRBJ1-2,TRBV20-1,CSASDRVYGYTF,TGCAGTGCTAGTGACAGGGTATATGGCTACACCTTC
-,few,TRBJ2-5,TRBV28,CASTLGAEKETQYF,TGTGCCAGCACCCTAGGGGCGGAGAAAGAGACCCAGTACTTC
-,few,TRBJ2-3,TRBV9,CASSQTQGGTDTQYF,TGTGCCAGCAGCCAGACCCAGGGGGGGACAGATACGCAGTATTTT
-,-,TRBJ2-3,TRBV5-1,CASSLVGGPLPNTQYF,TGCGCCAGCAGCTTGGTGGGGGGGCCATTACCAAATACGCAGTATTTT
-,few,TRBJ2-3,TRBV24-1,CATSEGGTDTQYF,TGTGCCACCAGTGAAGGCGGCACAGATACGCAGTATTTT
TRBD2,few,TRBJ2-3,TRBV5-1,CASSSHLGTSSTDTQYF,TGCGCCAGCAGCTCGCATCTAGGGACTAGCTCAACAGATACGCAGTATTTT
TRBD2,-,TRBJ2-1,TRBV5-1,CASSSGGKSSYNEQFF,TGCGCCAGCAGCTCCGGGGGGAAAAGCTCCTACAATGAGCAGTTCTTC
-,few,TRBJ2-2,TRBV28,CASDPSSGLENTGELFF,TGTGCCAGCGATCCCTCCTCGGGACTTGAAAACACCGGGGAGCTGTTTTTT
-,-,TRBJ1-2,TRBV3-1,CASSQSYRDGYTF,TGTGCCAGCAGCCAATCATACAGGGATGGCTACACCTTC
-,-,TRBJ1-6,TRBV10-3,CAISPAGGSEYNSPLHF,TGTGCCATCAGCCCAGCGGGGGGATCGGAGTATAATTCACCCCTCCACTTT
-,-,TRBJ2-5,TRBV12-3/TRBV12-4,CASSFGAPETQYF,TGTGCCAGCAGTTTCGGAGCTCCGGAGACCCAGTACTTC
-,many,TRBJ1-1,TRBV12-3/TRBV12-4,CASSRWGGTEAFF,TGTGCCAGCTCAAGATGGGGCGGCACTGAAGCTTTCTTT
TRBD2,-,TRBJ2-5,TRBV5-1,CASSVAGTSGGQETQYF,TGCGCCAGCAGCGTCGCCGGGACTAGCGGAGGCCAAGAGACCCAGTACTTC
TRBD2,-,TRBJ2-2,TRBV20-1,CSTRVTPLGGTGELFF,TGCAGTACTAGAGTTACCCCTTTGGGGGGGACCGGGGAGCTGTTTTTT
-,-,TRBJ1-2,TRBV28,CASSPGLLLNYGYTF,TGTGCCAGCAGCCCCGGCCTCCTACTTAACTATGGCTACACCTTC
TRBD1,-,TRBJ1-1,TRBV27,CASSLSDRVAEAFF,TGTGCCAGCAGTTTATCGGACAGGGTTGCTGAAGCTTTCTTT
-,few,TRBJ1-3,TRBV5-1,CASSLWPDGVSGNTIYF,TGCGCCAGCAGCCTTTGGCCGGACGGTGTCTCTGGAAACACCATATATTTT
TRBD1,few,TRBJ1-1,TRBV20-1,CSARDSLDRGRTEAFF,TGCAGTGCTAGAGATTCCCTTGATAGGGGGCGGACTGAAGCTTTCTTT
TRBD2,few,TRBJ2-3,TRBV6-1,CASKPAGGPGTDTQYF,TGTGCCAGCAAACCGGCGGGGGGGCCAGGCACAGATACGCAGTATTTT
TRBD1,-,TRBJ2-1,TRBV15,CATHRGLIGSEQFF,TGTGCCACCCACAGGGGGCTCATAGGTAGTGAGCAGTTCTTC
TRBD2,-,TRBJ2-3,TRBV24-1,CATSGIAGSTDTQYF,TGTGCCACCAGTGGTATAGCGGGCAGCACAGATACGCAGTATTTT
-,-,TRBJ1-1,TRBV7-3,CASGREIYTEAFF,TGTGCCAGTGGGCGAGAGATTTACACTGAAGCTTTCTTT
TRBD1,-,TRBJ2-2,TRBV5-1,CASATGLTGELFF,TGCGCCAGCGCGACAGGGCTCACCGGGGAGCTGTTTTTT
TRBD1,-,TRBJ2-1,TRBV10-1,CASSGTGQDRLIEQFF,TGCGCCAGCAGTGGAACTGGACAGGACCGACTGATTGAGCAGTTCTTC
-,few,TRBJ1-5,TRBV12-3/TRBV12-4,CASSGIPQPQHF,TGTGCCAGTTCAGGGATCCCTCAGCCCCAGCATTTT
TRBD1,-,TRBJ1-2,TRBV5-1,CATKTGTEVNYGYTF,TGCGCCACCAAAACCGGGACAGAGGTAAACTATGGCTACACCTTC
-,many,TRBJ1-5,TRBV4-1,CASSQEFSLLNQPQHF,TGCGCCAGCAGCCAAGAATTCAGTCTCCTTAACCAGCCCCAGCATTTT
TRBD1,-,TRBJ2-5,TRBV4-1,CASSQAGGQETQYF,TGCGCCAGCAGCCAAGCAGGGGGCCAAGAGACCCAGTACTTC
-,-,TRBJ2-3,TRBV4-2,CASSQDNGATDTQYF,TGTGCCAGCAGCCAAGATAATGGGGCCACAGATACGCAGTATTTT
-,-,TRBJ2-2,TRBV3-1,CASSQEWNTNTGELFF,TGTGCCAGCAGCCAAGAATGGAACACAAACACCGGGGAGCTGTTTTTT
-,few,TRBJ2-1,TRBV9,CASSVAPSNEQFF,TGTGCCAGCAGCGTAGCCCCAAGCAATGAGCAGTTCTTC
-,few,TRBJ2-1,TRBV6-1,CASANKVFTFRNEQFF,TGTGCCAGCGCAAACAAAGTGTTTACTTTCCGCAATGAGCAGTTCTTC
-,-,TRBJ1-1,TRBV5-1,CASSPLRGENTEAFF,TGTGCCAGCAGCCCGTTACGGGGGGAGAACACTGAAGCTTTCTTT
TRBD1,-,TRBJ1-1,TRBV12-3/TRBV12-4,CASSFGPTGMKNSEAFF,TGTGCCAGCAGTTTCGGCCCGACAGGGATGAAGAACTCTGAAGCTTTCTTT
-,-,TRBJ2-3,TRBV4-2,CASSQGKGGALDTQYF,TGTGCCAGCAGCCAAGGAAAGGGGGGGGCCTTAGATACGCAGTATTTT
-,many,TRBJ1-6,TRBV3-1,CASSHASRINNSPLHF,TGTGCCAGCAGCCATGCATCGCGCATCAATAATTCACCCCTCCACTTT
-,-,TRBJ1-5,TRBV12-3/TRBV12-4,CASTRAGSNQPQHF,TGTGCCAGCACCCGCGCAGGGAGCAATCAGCCCCAGCATTTT
-,-,TRBJ1-2,TRBV6-1,CASTEVVVEGYTF,TGTGCCAGCACTGAGGTTGTCGTCGAGGGCTACACCTTC
TRBD1,-,TRBJ2-1,TRBV12-3/TRBV12-4,CASGDPGTGASNEQFF,TGTGCCAGCGGAGACCCCGGGACAGGGGCGTCCAATGAGCAGTTCTTC
TRBD1,-,TRBJ1-5,TRBV6-5,CASSYSRGTGAFNQPQHF,TGTGCCAGCAGTTACTCGAGGGGGACAGGGGCCTTCAATCAGCCCCAGCATTTT
TRBD2,few,TRBJ2-2,TRBV20-1,CSASKAGSGTGELFF,TGCAGTGCTAGTAAAGCGGGAAGTGGGACCGGGGAGCTGTTTTTT